A single sample is the source of the 11 T cell receptor beta chains below, sequenced in a study of T cells after yellow fever vaccination. MiXCR, run by TCRdb on the 5' RACE reads, gives a single entry per CDR3 protein. Of approximately 580,000 distinct CDR3 sequences detected, about a sixth appear once; the ten largest clones hold approximately 15%. The starting material was PBMCs, obtained more than 4 days after the first yellow fever vaccination. The receptors stem from a man aged 18 to 30 who received the YFV17D yellow fever vaccine.

This clonotype was detected only a few times. The J gene is TRBJ1-2, the V gene TRBV28, with TRBD1 matching over 8 bases. CDR1 is MDHEN, CDR2 SYDVKM, per germline. The CDR3 is 14 amino acids. V lost 6 bases, J lost 8 bases, and 11 bases stayed unmatched. CDR3 amino acids: CASRDRQGIRGYTF. The CDR3 DNA sequence: TGTGCCAGCAGAGATAGACAGGGGATTCGCGGCTACACCTTC.

In its sample, this clonotype was seen a few times. The rearrangement links TRBV7-2 to TRBJ2-2; D ambiguous. This CDR3 is 14 amino acids long. V lost 1 base and J lost 8, with 11 bases in between. The V gene's germline CDR1 is SGHTA and CDR2 FQGNSA. The CDR3 coding sequence is TGTGCCAGCAGCTTAGTGGGTCTTATGGGGGAGCTGTTTTTT. This sequence encodes CASSLVGLMGELFF.

The chain joins TRBV7-2 to TRBJ2-7; 9 positions agree with TRBD2. Unmatched junction bases numbered 5, after V lost 5 bases and J lost 6 bases. The germline V gene encodes CDR1 SGHTA and CDR2 FQGNSA. The CDR3 loop spans 13 amino acids. The DNA of the CDR3 is TGTGCCAGCAGCCGGGCGGGAGGGATCGAGCAGTACTTC. This sequence encodes CASSRAGGIEQYF.

The chain joins TRBV20-1 to TRBJ2-5, with 8 bases that match TRBD2. CDR1 and CDR2 (germline): DFQATT, SNEGSKA (reference sequence). The CDR3 totals 13 residues. Trimming at V came to 1 base and at J to 4 bases, leaving 2 bases not matched to a gene. The CDR3 reads CSARAGGPETQYF. The CDR3, as DNA: TGCAGTGCTAGAGCGGGGGGGCCAGAGACCCAGTACTTC.

V gene TRBV12-3 or TRBV12-4 combines with J gene TRBJ2-5; D gene uncertain. This CDR3 is built from 13 residues. Between the trimmed V and J ends, which lost 0 bases and 7 bases, there was a span of 9 bases. The CDR3 DNA is TGTGCCAGCAGTTTAGCCGGGCGGTGGACCCAGTACTTC. Protein sequence: CASSLAGRWTQYF.

This clonotype has a count of ten or more. The chain joins TRBV7-2 to TRBJ2-3; TRBD2 might be the D (7 bases). This CDR3 is 15 amino acids long. Trimming stripped 5 bases from V and 7 bases from J, with 19 bases between. Looked up from germline, CDR1 is SGHTA and CDR2 is FQGNSA. CDR3 nucleotide sequence: TGTGCCAGCAGCCAGAGGGAGGGGGGGCCCTATACGCAGTATTTT. It encodes CASSQREGGPYTQYF.

This clonotype showed up just once. The J gene is TRBJ2-7, the V gene TRBV12-3 or TRBV12-4, with 8 bases identical to TRBD2. CDR3 length equals 14 residues. V gave up 6 bases and J gave up 3 bases; unmatched junction bases: 7. The CDR3 is CASRGAAGVYEQYF. CDR3 DNA: TGTGCCAGCAGGGGAGCAGCGGGGGTCTACGAGCAGTACTTC.

CDR3 DNA: TGTGCCACCAGCAGAGATGGGGGGTTGACAGATACGCAGTATTTT. As protein: CATSRDGGLTDTQYF. The rearrangement links TRBV15 to TRBJ2-3, with D tentatively TRBD2 (6 bases). Germline V gene data show CDR1 as LNHNV and CDR2 as YYDKDF (reference sequence). V was pared by 0 bases and J by 3 bases, with 10 bases between. The CDR3 spans 15 residues.

This sequence joins TRBV20-1 and TRBJ2-7; TRBD1 might be the D (6 bases). This CDR3 is built from 14 residues. Germline V gene data show CDR1 as DFQATT and CDR2 as SNEGSKA (reference sequence). The V gene lost 5 bases and the J gene lost 2 bases, with 16 bases spanning the gap. Here the CDR3 DNA reads TGCAGTGCTGTGGACAGCTGGAGGACCTACGAGCAGTACTTC. Translation: CSAVDSWRTYEQYF.

This clonotype was seen a handful of times. The chain links TRBV7-9 to TRBJ1-4, with TRBD1 matching 7 bases. This CDR3 is 14 amino acids long. From germline, CDR1 is SEHNR and CDR2 FQNEAQ (reference sequence). Unmatched junction bases numbered 8, after V lost 5 bases and J lost 8 bases. The DNA of the CDR3 is TGTGCCAGCAGCCCCAGACAGGGTCGAGAAAAACTGTTTTTT. Encoded protein: CASSPRQGREKLFF. Variable domain in full (rest from reference TRBV7-9 and TRBJ1-4): DTGVSQNPRHKITKRGQNVTFRCDPISEHNRLYWYRQTLGQGPEFLTYFQNEAQLEKSRLLSDRFSAERPKGSFSTLEIQRTEQGDSAMYLCASSPRQGREKLFFGSGTQLSVL.

This chain links TRBV4-1 with TRBJ2-3; D call uncertain. This CDR3 has 16 residues. The germline CDR1 and CDR2 sequences are MGHRA and YSYEKL. Trimming cost V 7 bases and J 0 bases, with 17 bases left between them. CDR3 amino acids: CASTASGSPSTDTQYF. Written as DNA, the CDR3 is TGCGCCAGCACCGCTTCCGGCAGTCCGAGCACAGATACGCAGTATTTT.